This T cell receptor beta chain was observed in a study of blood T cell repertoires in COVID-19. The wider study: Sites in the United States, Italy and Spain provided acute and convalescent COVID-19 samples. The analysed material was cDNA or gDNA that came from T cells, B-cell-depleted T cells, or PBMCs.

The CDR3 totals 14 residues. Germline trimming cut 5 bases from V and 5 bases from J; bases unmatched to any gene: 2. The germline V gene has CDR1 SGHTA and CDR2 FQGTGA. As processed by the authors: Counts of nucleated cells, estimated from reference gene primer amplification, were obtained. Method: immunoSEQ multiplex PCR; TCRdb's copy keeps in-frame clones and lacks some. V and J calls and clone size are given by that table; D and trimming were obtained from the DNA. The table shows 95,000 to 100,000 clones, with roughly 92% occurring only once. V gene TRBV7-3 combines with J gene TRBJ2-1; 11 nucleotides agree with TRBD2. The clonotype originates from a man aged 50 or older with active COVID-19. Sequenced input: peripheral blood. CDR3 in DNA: TGTGCCAGCAGCAAGACTAGCGGGGACAATGAGCAGTTCTTC. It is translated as CASSKTSGDNEQFF.